A selection of T cell receptor beta chains follows, all from one sample in a study of blood T cell repertoires in COVID-19. The assay was immunoSEQ multiplex PCR, and TCRdb's table has in-frame clones only and misses some. This sample has roughly 32,000 clones, with approximately 86% found just once. Sequencing used peripheral blood. Receptors were obtained from a human donor in a cohort sampled during active COVID-19. The CDR3 runs from the conserved cysteine through the conserved F or W. The D gene is left open where the match is weak. A clone size is listed for some rows: how often the clone was seen (once, few, many), or a class if it is expanded.

. TRBD1 TRBJ1-1 TRBV10-2 CASSSRGRSTEAFF TGCGCCAGCAGTTCCAGGGGGCGGAGCACTGAAGCTTTCTTT
. . TRBJ2-2 TRBV24-1 CATSDPYRDTGELFF TGTGCCACCAGTGACCCCTACAGGGACACCGGGGAGCTGTTTTTT
. TRBD1 TRBJ1-2 TRBV2 CASGQANYGYTF TGTGCCAGCGGACAGGCTAACTATGGCTACACCTTC
. . TRBJ1-2 TRBV6-1 CASSEGPTQYFYGYTF TGTGCCAGCAGTGAGGGCCCTACCCAGTATTTCTATGGCTACACCTTC
few TRBD1 TRBJ2-7 TRBV10-1 CASSGSGTGGYEQYF TGCGCCAGCAGTGGATCCGGGACAGGCGGTTACGAGCAGTACTTC
once . TRBJ1-1 TRBV5-1 CASSFGGMNTEAFF TGCGCCAGCAGCTTTGGGGGCATGAACACTGAAGCTTTCTTT
. TRBD1 TRBJ2-2 TRBV30 CAWKTGRSPGELFF TGTGCCTGGAAGACAGGGCGTTCTCCGGGGGAGCTGTTTTTT
few . TRBJ1-4 TRBV4-1 CASSQIGGEEKLFF TGCGCCAGCAGCCAAATAGGGGGGGAGGAAAAACTGTTTTTT
. . TRBJ2-6 TRBV9 CASSAHSGANVLTF TGTGCCAGCAGCGCCCACTCTGGGGCCAACGTCCTGACTTTC
. . TRBJ1-5 TRBV5-5 CASSLFRDISNQPQHF TGTGCCAGCAGCTTGTTCCGGGACATCAGCAATCAGCCCCAGCATTTT
. TRBD2 TRBJ2-3 TRBV2 CASSGAGGPDTQYF TGTGCCAGCAGTGGAGCGGGGGGGCCCGATACGCAGTATTTT
. . TRBJ1-3 TRBV2 CASSEQGRSGNTIYF TGTGCCAGCAGTGAACAGGGGCGCTCTGGAAACACCATATATTTT
once TRBD2 TRBJ2-7 TRBV4-1 CASSQVATSGTYEQYF TGCGCCAGCAGCCAAGTCGCTACTAGCGGTACCTACGAGCAGTACTTC
. . TRBJ2-2 TRBV27 CASSSRGRVNTGELFF TGTGCCAGCAGTTCAAGGGGCAGGGTGAACACCGGGGAGCTGTTTTTT
. . TRBJ1-2 TRBV7-8 CASSTRQPVVYGYTF TGTGCCAGCAGCACCCGACAGCCAGTAGTCTATGGCTACACCTTC
. TRBD1 TRBJ1-1 TRBV29-1 CSVEDLEGAKNEAFF TGCAGCGTTGAAGATTTAGAGGGGGCGAAGAATGAAGCTTTCTTT
. . TRBJ1-6 TRBV6-6 CASSTSRQGGNSPLHF TGTGCCAGCAGTACCTCCCGGCAGGGTGGAAATTCACCCCTCCACTTT
. TRBD1 TRBJ2-5 TRBV5-1 CASSLVGTGVSEETQYF TGCGCCAGCAGCTTGGTTGGGACAGGGGTTTCTGAGGAGACCCAGTACTTC
. . TRBJ2-7 TRBV30 CAWTDPGRPGYEQYF TGTGCCTGGACCGATCCCGGCAGGCCCGGCTACGAGCAGTACTTC
. TRBD1 TRBJ2-7 TRBV2 CASKTGLSSYEQYF TGTGCCAGCAAGACAGGGTTAAGCTCCTACGAGCAGTACTTC
few . TRBJ1-1 TRBV10-3 CAISEWRPEKDTEAFF TGTGCCATCAGTGAGTGGAGGCCCGAAAAGGACACTGAAGCTTTCTTT
once . TRBJ1-2 TRBV30 CAWSSVQGVGGYTF TGTGCCTGGAGTTCAGTACAGGGAGTTGGGGGCTACACCTTC
few TRBD1 TRBJ2-7 TRBV5-1 CASSLEGADEQYF TGCGCCAGCAGCTTGGAGGGGGCGGACGAGCAGTACTTC
. . TRBJ2-5 TRBV3-1/TRBV3-2 CASSQDRQETQYF TGTGCCAGCAGCCAAGACAGGCAAGAGACCCAGTACTTC
. TRBD2 TRBJ2-3 TRBV28 CASSVPGLAGETDTQYF TGTGCCAGCAGCGTCCCGGGACTAGCGGGTGAAACAGATACGCAGTATTTT
. . TRBJ2-5 TRBV3-1/TRBV3-2 CASSQDPSAETQYF TGTGCCAGCAGCCAAGATCCTAGTGCAGAGACCCAGTACTTC
. TRBD1 TRBJ2-2 TRBV27 CASSFRIPGQGATGELFF TGTGCCAGCAGTTTCAGAATCCCGGGACAGGGGGCGACCGGGGAGCTGTTTTTT
. TRBD1 TRBJ1-5 TRBV19 CASRATGGGQPQHF TGTGCCAGTAGGGCTACAGGGGGCGGGCAGCCCCAGCATTTT
. TRBD1 TRBJ2-5 TRBV5-4 CASSSLWDRGQETQYF TGTGCCAGCAGCTCCTTATGGGACAGGGGGCAAGAGACCCAGTACTTC
. TRBD1 TRBJ2-7 TRBV12-5 CASGNGQGSSEQYF TGTGCTAGTGGCAACGGACAGGGATCGAGCGAGCAGTACTTC
. . TRBJ2-1 TRBV7-2 CASSLGTLTHEQFF TGTGCCAGCAGCCTCGGGACTCTCACCCATGAGCAGTTCTTC
once TRBD1 TRBJ1-1 TRBV7-6 CASSLGGLQGDTEAFF TGTGCCAGCAGCTTGGGGGGGTTACAGGGGGACACTGAAGCTTTCTTT
. . TRBJ2-1 TRBV5-6 CASSSYGEQFF TGTGCCAGCAGTTCGTACGGTGAGCAGTTCTTC
. . TRBJ2-6 TRBV10-1 CASSEGGTSGANVLTF TGCGCCAGCAGTGAGGGCGGAACGTCTGGGGCCAACGTCCTGACTTTC
once . TRBJ1-4 TRBV6-5 CASRKDRSTNEKLFF TGTGCCAGCAGGAAGGACAGATCAACTAATGAAAAACTGTTTTTT
. . TRBJ2-1 TRBV7-2 CASSLSVWAIGEQFF TGTGCCAGCAGCTTATCCGTATGGGCTATCGGAGAGCAGTTCTTC
. . TRBJ1-6 TRBV21-1 CASSKDRRGQVSPLHF TGTGCCAGCAGCAAAGATCGCAGGGGGCAGGTTTCACCCCTCCACTTT
. . TRBJ2-5 TRBV19 CASSSGQPQETQYF TGTGCCAGTAGTTCAGGACAGCCCCAAGAGACCCAGTACTTC
once TRBD1 TRBJ1-6 TRBV6-5 CASRDRAHNSPLHF TGTGCCAGCAGGGACAGGGCACATAATTCACCCCTCCACTTT
. TRBD1 TRBJ1-1 TRBV5-1 CASSGRTGIAEAFF TGCGCCAGCAGCGGGAGGACAGGTATCGCTGAAGCTTTCTTT
. TRBD1 TRBJ2-3 TRBV7-8 CASSSQGQGTDTQYF TGTGCCAGCAGCTCACAAGGACAGGGGACAGATACGCAGTATTTT
. TRBD1 TRBJ1-6 TRBV7-8 CASSLEQGLNSPLHF TGTGCCAGCAGCTTAGAACAGGGGCTTAATTCACCCCTCCACTTT
. TRBD1 TRBJ2-7 TRBV7-7 CASSKDRGYEQYF TGTGCTAGCAGCAAGGACAGGGGGTACGAGCAGTACTTC
once . TRBJ2-5 TRBV2 CASREPGHPSGETQYF TGTGCCAGCAGGGAACCGGGACACCCTTCAGGAGAGACCCAGTACTTC
once . TRBJ1-4 TRBV6-5 CASNLGTTNEKLFF TGTGCCAGCAACCTCGGGACAACTAATGAAAAACTGTTTTTT
. . TRBJ2-7 TRBV6-2/TRBV6-3 CASSTRGTYEQYF TGTGCCAGCAGTACGAGGGGGACCTACGAGCAGTACTTC